These T cell receptor beta chains were read from a single sample in a study of blood T cell repertoires in COVID-19. Clones were sequenced by immunoSEQ multiplex PCR, and TCRdb holds only the in-frame ones, with some missing. The table lists 120,000 to 150,000 clones, approximately 84% of them singletons. The sample taken for sequencing was peripheral blood. The receptors originated from a human donor in a cohort sampled during active COVID-19. Both conserved end residues are part of each CDR3.

CDR3 length,V gene,J gene,CDR3 protein
14,TRBV7-3,TRBJ2-3,CASSLSGGTDTQYF
15,TRBV2,TRBJ1-5,CASSSDRLSNQPQHF
16,TRBV19,TRBJ1-5,CASSIESGFSNQPQHF
14,TRBV28,TRBJ2-1,CASSNPGGYNEQFF
16,TRBV27,TRBJ1-2,CASSLSPAGGSYGYTF
13,TRBV7-2,TRBJ2-1,CASSLDLNREQFF
15,TRBV27,TRBJ2-1,CASSSLAGGRDEQFF
14,TRBV27,TRBJ1-4,CASRPGTGTEKLFF
16,TRBV5-1,TRBJ2-2,CASSFLSSGSSGELFF
16,TRBV7-2,TRBJ2-4,CASSRLLAVAKNIQYF
16,TRBV9,TRBJ2-1,CASSVGHSGSWNEQFF
13,TRBV30,TRBJ2-7,CAWTAGNYYEQYF
13,TRBV7-3,TRBJ2-1,CASSLDRGNEQFF
16,TRBV3-1/TRBV3-2,TRBJ2-3,CASSQELGAYTDTQYF
16,TRBV5-1,TRBJ1-4,CASSLVPQAVNEKLFF
21,TRBV18,TRBJ2-2,CASSPQPSGLAGLSNTGELFF
16,TRBV5-4,TRBJ2-5,CASSLLEAVGRETQYF
17,TRBV18,TRBJ1-1,CASSPRTPGFSETEAFF
13,TRBV2,TRBJ2-1,CASLERGYNEQFF
13,TRBV30,TRBJ2-1,CAWGLGSSGEQFF
14,TRBV5-1,TRBJ1-1,CASKEQGESTEAFF
15,TRBV6-6,TRBJ2-3,CASSYGTGGVDTQYF
14,TRBV7-8,TRBJ1-1,CASSPGAENTEAFF
14,TRBV7-8,TRBJ1-3,CASSLGDNGNTIYF
15,TRBV2,TRBJ1-1,CASSPRQGVNTEAFF
16,TRBV19,TRBJ1-5,CASSIEIMGPHQPQHF
16,TRBV5-6,TRBJ1-1,CASSWGTTGSPGNAFF
13,TRBV30,TRBJ1-5,CAWSPSGGQPQHF
12,TRBV6-1,TRBJ2-3,CASSEASVTQYF
14,TRBV15,TRBJ2-5,CATSRAGGVETQYF
12,TRBV3-1/TRBV3-2,TRBJ1-2,CASSQEGRGRTF
15,TRBV11-2,TRBJ2-1,CASSLAGGPGNEQFF
15,TRBV6-5,TRBJ2-5,CASSYPGRDKETQYF
17,TRBV29-1,TRBJ1-1,CSVEDRSDRGRFTEAFF
17,TRBV27,TRBJ2-1,CASLDIGGYGSYNEQFF
15,TRBV7-8,TRBJ2-1,CASSIGAGDSNEQFF
14,TRBV7-9,TRBJ2-7,CASSFLDRAHEQYF
12,TRBV18,TRBJ2-3,CASSRAGDTQYF
16,TRBV5-1,TRBJ2-1,CASSLDRLAGYNEQFF
13,TRBV3-1/TRBV3-2,TRBJ2-2,CASSQVSGGELFF
17,TRBV7-3,TRBJ2-6,CASSVGRARSGANVLTF
14,TRBV5-1,TRBJ1-4,CASSLDVGDEKLFF
13,TRBV7-9,TRBJ2-2,CASLRTGAGELFF
16,TRBV19,TRBJ1-3,CASSHPGSTSGNTIYF
14,TRBV19,TRBJ2-7,CASRMDRETYEQYF
15,TRBV9,TRBJ2-3,CASSVRGQSTDTQYF
15,TRBV5-1,TRBJ2-1,CASSSGTTGINEQFF
13,TRBV28,TRBJ1-6,CASTWTPNSPLHF
13,TRBV7-9,TRBJ2-1,CASSLISYNEQFF
14,TRBV9,TRBJ2-3,CASSFQGGPDTQYF
15,TRBV6-1,TRBJ1-2,CASSEPRGGSYGYTF
14,TRBV7-2,TRBJ2-5,CASSPQGAGETQYF
13,TRBV3-1/TRBV3-2,TRBJ1-4,CASSQDLNEKLFF